The sequence of this T cell receptor (beta chain) was determined in a study of blood T cell repertoires in COVID-19. Trimming removed 6 bases at V and 6 bases at J, with 14 bases between. CDR1 is SEHNR and CDR2 is FQNEAQ in the germline V gene (reference sequence). This CDR3 comprises 14 residues. Repertoires were generated with immunoSEQ multiplex PCR, while TCRdb's copy carries only in-frame clones and drops some. This table holds roughly 53,000 clones, 70% to 90% found once. This sequence originates from a man aged 55 to 70 with acute or convalescent COVID-19. The rearrangement uses TRBV7-9 and TRBJ1-4, with D possibly being TRBD1 (5 bases). The source material was peripheral blood. DNA for the CDR3: TGTGCCAGCAGTGCTTGGGGGGACGATGAAAAACTGTTTTTT. Translating it yields CASSAWGDDEKLFF.